What follows are 3 T cell receptor beta chains derived from one specimen sequenced in a study of cytomegalovirus exposure and HLA in healthy donors. The assay was immunoSEQ multiplex PCR, and TCRdb's table has in-frame clones only and misses some. Here the sample spans some 240,000 clones, around 87% being singletons. Sequencing used PBMCs. These receptors were obtained from a woman in her 30s in good health and CMV-seropositive.

For this clone: The identical CDR3 is also encoded by other nucleotide sequences in the sample. The V gene is TRBV18, the J gene TRBJ1-5; 8 positions match TRBD1. CDR1 and CDR2 (germline): KGHSH, LQKENI. The trim removed 3 bases at V and 2 bases at J, leaving 0 bases unmatched. This CDR3 has 14 amino acids. CDR3: CASSPGQGNQPQHF. DNA of the CDR3: TGTGCCAGCTCACCGGGACAGGGCAATCAGCCCCAGCATTTT.

The chain uses TRBV5-8 and TRBJ2-1; no definite D call. Germline assignment: CDR1 SGHTS and CDR2 YDEGEE. Between the trimmed V and J ends, which lost 5 bases and 9 bases, there was a span of 12 bases. The CDR3 has 12 residues. This CDR3 reads CASSSQRVEQFF. The CDR3 DNA reads as TGTGCCAGCAGTTCTCAGCGAGTTGAGCAGTTCTTC.

The gene calls are TRBV2 and TRBJ1-1; D gene ambiguous. In germline, CDR1 is SNHLY, CDR2 FYNNEI. Trimming took off 2 bases at V and 1 base at J, with 11 bases between the two ends. CDR3 length: 15 amino acids. CDR3 in amino acids: CASSESPPENTEAFF. The CDR3 nucleotides read TGTGCCAGCAGTGAATCCCCCCCAGAGAACACTGAAGCTTTCTTT.